In this sample, the clone carrying this T cell receptor (beta chain) turned up many times. The CDR3 totals 13 residues. Germline CDR1 is SNHLY and CDR2 is FYNNEI. Trimming cost V 2 bases and J 2 bases, with 4 bases left between them. The hyperthyroidism was newly diagnosed and had lasted under 2 months; the patients were aged 18 to 65. This entry is derived from a study of T cells in Graves' hyperthyroidism and ophthalmopathy. As for the study in general: Peripheral blood was collected at initial diagnosis, before any treatment.

TCR beta CDR3 regions were amplified from RNA. Initially, a first-round RT-PCR of the TCR CDR3 employed the HTBI primer set. TCRdb processed the multiplex PCR reads anew with MiXCR; each CDR3 protein has one entry. This table has over 650,000 distinct CDR3 sequences, less than 20% appearing once. The chain is built from TRBV2 and TRBJ2-1, with D unresolved. This receptor was obtained from a man aged 18 to 29 with Graves' hyperthyroidism. The sample was blood. The CDR3 region is CASSENPYNEQFF. In nucleotides, the CDR3 is TGTGCCAGCAGTGAAAATCCCTACAATGAGCAGTTCTTC.